The 3 T cell receptor delta chains below all came from one sample that was sequenced in a study of γδ T cells in repeated Plasmodium falciparum infection. Bulk repertoires came from Vgamma9/Vdelta2+ or Vdelta2-negative gammadelta T cells flow-sorted from PBMC. TCRdb re-called the multiplex PCR reads with CATT. The top ten hold 20% to 25% of the sample, which has some 51,000 delta-chain clones, 1.5% to 2% seen once. Material for sequencing was gamma-delta T cells from blood. These receptors all stem from a pool of human donors (malaria-infected and uninfected, not separated).

This clone was seen more than once but under ten times. The mismatch at residue 9 between this DNA's translation and the TCRdb protein of a much larger clone likely reflects a read error; the protein shown is translated from the DNA. V is TRDV2 and J is TRDJ1, with D hard to call. Assignment of the J gene here rests on matching the DNA to germline, because TCRdb gives none. CDR1 and CDR2 from the germline V gene are GEAIGNYY and EKD. There are 15 residues in the CDR3. Trimming took 0 bases from V and 0 from J, leaving 10 bases between them. The CDR3 nucleotides are TGTGCCTGTGACACCGTGTCCTCCAACACCGATAAACTCATCTTT. As protein: CACDTVSSNTDKLIF.

This clone has more than one count but fewer than ten. A read error is likely here: a far larger clone is one base away. The same CDR3 also results from other DNA sequences found in this sample. The chain joins TRDV2 to TRDJ1; no clear D. The J gene comes from matching the DNA to germline here; TCRdb lacks it. CDR1 and CDR2 from the germline V gene are GEAIGNYY and EKD. The CDR3 extends over 17 amino acids. V lost 0 bases to trimming and J lost 0 bases, with 16 bases between them. CDR3 DNA: TGTGCCTGTGACACCGTGGGTCAGCCAGACCACACCGATAAACTCATCTTT. It specifies CACDTVGQPDHTDKLIF.

Comment on this clone: This is likely an artifact of a read error, given a far larger clone one base away. In the same sample, other DNA sequences code for this CDR3. The chain recombines TRDV2 with TRDJ1; D unresolved. TCRdb supplies no J gene; here it was assigned by aligning the nucleotide sequence to germline. The V and J ends lost 1 base and 6 bases respectively, with 17 bases between them. The V gene's germline CDR1 is GEAIGNYY and CDR2 EKD. This CDR3 has 15 residues. The CDR3 loop is CACDTRGPPGHKLIF. The DNA for the CDR3 is TGTGCCTGTGACACTCGAGGTCCCCCAGGGCATAAACTCATCTTT.